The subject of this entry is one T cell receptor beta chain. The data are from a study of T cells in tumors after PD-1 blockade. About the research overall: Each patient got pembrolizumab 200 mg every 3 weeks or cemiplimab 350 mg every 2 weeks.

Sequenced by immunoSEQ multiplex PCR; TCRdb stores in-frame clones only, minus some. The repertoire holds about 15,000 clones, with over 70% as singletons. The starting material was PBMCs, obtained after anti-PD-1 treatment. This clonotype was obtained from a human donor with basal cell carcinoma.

The CDR3 sequence: CASSLGGGPNEQFF. CDR3 sequence (DNA): TGTGCCAGCAGCTTAGGGGGGGGACCCAATGAGCAGTTCTTC. The rearrangement joins TRBV7-2 to TRBJ2-1; 7 bases match TRBD2. With 1 base clipped from V and 6 bases from J, the junction kept 3 bases outside the gene matches. CDR1 and CDR2 from the germline V gene are SGHTA and FQGNSA. This CDR3 is built from 14 residues.